This passage covers 24 T cell receptor beta chains from one sample sequenced in a study of graft-versus-host responses after intestinal transplantation. Only in-frame clones appear in the TCRdb table, and some are missing; sequencing was by immunoSEQ multiplex PCR. Here the sample spans 35,000 to 45,000 clones, approximately 93% being singletons. Sequencing was performed on PBMCs, taken nearly 750 days after intestinal transplantation. The source is a human patient who received an intestinal transplant, so some T cells may come from the graft donor.

There are a few counts of this clone. V gene TRBV7-9 combines with J gene TRBJ1-1, with TRBD1 matching 7 bases. After removal of 3 bases from V and 4 bases from J, the junction contained 2 bases not matched to a gene. CDR1 SEHNR and CDR2 FQNEAQ come from the germline V gene (reference sequence). The CDR3 has 13 amino acids. The CDR3 coding sequence is TGTGCCAGCAGCTTCTACAGGGGCACTGAAGCTTTCTTT. Residues: CASSFYRGTEAFF. The full variable domain, in which reference TRBV7-9 and TRBJ1-1 provide the parts outside the CDR3, is DTGVSQNPRHKITKRGQNVTFRCDPISEHNRLYWYRQTLGQGPEFLTYFQNEAQLEKSRLLSDRFSAERPKGSFSTLEIQRTEQGDSAMYLCASSFYRGTEAFFGQGTRLTVV.

The V gene is TRBV12-5, the J gene TRBJ2-5; D is possibly TRBD1 or TRBD2 (5 bases each). Germline CDR1 reads LGHNT; CDR2 reads FRNRAP. The germline V and J ends were trimmed by 1 base and 7 bases, with 13 bases remaining between them. The CDR3 sequence is 14 residues long. The CDR3: CASGLEEGSATQYF. The DNA for the CDR3 is TGTGCTAGTGGTTTGGAAGAGGGGTCCGCGACCCAGTACTTC.

V usage is TRBV28 and J usage is TRBJ2-1, with TRBD2 matching 7 bases. This CDR3 is 13 amino acids long. Germline trimming cut 7 bases from V and 3 bases from J; bases unmatched to any gene: 3. Germline V CDR1 and CDR2: MDHEN, SYDVKM. The CDR3 DNA follows: TGTGCCAGCATAAGCGGGGACTACAATGAGCAGTTCTTC. Protein sequence: CASISGDYNEQFF. Filled out from reference TRBV28 and TRBJ2-1, the complete variable domain reads DVKVTQSSRYLVKRTGEKVFLECVQDMDHENMFWYRQDPGLGLRLIYFSYDVKMKEKGDIPEGYSVSREKKERFSLILESASTNQTSMYLCASISGDYNEQFFGPGTRLTVL.

This chain connects TRBV5-4 to TRBJ2-1; TRBD2 matches 11 bases. CDR1 SGHNT and CDR2 YYREEE come from the germline V gene (reference sequence). This CDR3 spans 15 amino acids. The ends lost 4 bases at V and 9 bases at J; junction bases unmatched: 9. The CDR3 DNA follows: TGTGCCAGCAGCCCTCGACTAGCGGGGTCTAGTGAGCAGTTCTTC. This translates into CASSPRLAGSSEQFF.

The chain carries TRBV28 and TRBJ1-4; perhaps TRBD1 as D (5 bases). The CDR3 sequence is 18 residues long. Germline CDR1 and CDR2: MDHEN and SYDVKM. V lost 3 bases and J lost 4, with 21 bases in between. The CDR3, as DNA: TGTGCCAGCAGTTTTGGATGGGGGACGGGAGGGCTTAATGAAAAACTGTTTTTT. As protein: CASSFGWGTGGLNEKLFF.

V and J are TRBV6-6 and TRBJ2-1; possibly TRBD1 or TRBD2 for D (5 bases each). The CDR3 runs to 16 residues. CDR1 and CDR2 (germline): MNHNY, SVGAGI (reference sequence). V lost 7 bases, J lost 9 bases, and 25 bases lay in between. The CDR3 bases are TGTGCCAGCACCAGTCAGCCGGGACCCAGTCCCGGTGAGCAGTTCTTC. It encodes CASTSQPGPSPGEQFF.

The J gene is TRBJ1-2, the V gene TRBV9, with no clear D. The CDR3 sequence is 11 residues long. V lost 3 bases and J lost 8, with 8 bases in between. The V gene's germline CDR1 is SGDLS and CDR2 YYNGEE. The CDR3 DNA follows: TGTGCCAGCAGCGCACTGGGGGGCTACACCTTC. Protein product: CASSALGGYTF.

V usage is TRBV4-2 and J usage is TRBJ2-7; no definite D call. Germline V gene lookup returns CDR1 LGHNA and CDR2 YNFKEQ. There are 14 residues in the CDR3. Trimming pared 1 base from V and 7 bases from J, leaving 14 bases between. For the CDR3, the DNA is TGTGCCAGCAGCCAAGCCATCAGGCTGGGGGAGCAGTACTTC. It codes for CASSQAIRLGEQYF.

This sequence joins TRBV27 and TRBJ2-7; TRBD1 or TRBD2 may be the D gene (5 bases each). V was cut by 3 bases and J by 4 bases, with 13 bases left in between. CDR3 length: 14 residues. CDR1 and CDR2 (germline): MNHEY, SMNVEV (reference sequence). The CDR3 region is CASSLGDRGYEQYF. As DNA, the CDR3 is TGTGCCAGCAGTTTGGGGGACCGAGGATACGAGCAGTACTTC.

The chain combines TRBV6-1 with TRBJ1-3; TRBD1 is a possible D gene (5 bases). V was clipped by 2 bases and J by 7 bases, with 15 bases between them. This CDR3 contains 15 residues. Germline CDR1 and CDR2: MNHNS and SASEGT. CDR3 in amino acids: CASSEQGAGGNTIYF. The CDR3 region has the DNA TGTGCCAGCAGTGAACAGGGAGCTGGTGGGAACACCATATATTTT.

The chain links TRBV27 to TRBJ2-5; D is unclear. Per germline, CDR1 MNHEY and CDR2 SMNVEV (reference sequence). V gave up 5 bases and J gave up 5 bases, with 18 bases separating them. The CDR3 spans 15 residues. CDR3 sequence reads: CASSLTASDAETQYF. The CDR3 bases are TGTGCCAGCAGTCTAACGGCTTCGGACGCGGAGACCCAGTACTTC.

The CDR3 sequence is CASSYSYRENIQYF. CDR3 sequence (DNA): TGTGCCAGCAGTTACTCCTACAGGGAAAACATTCAGTACTTC. The chain employs TRBV6-6 and TRBJ2-4; D is perhaps TRBD1 (6 bases). V was pared by 0 bases and J by 5 bases, with 8 bases between. The CDR3 extends over 14 amino acids. Germline loops: CDR1 MNHNY, CDR2 SVGAGI (reference sequence).

The V gene is TRBV10-1, the J gene TRBJ2-1, with a possible D match to TRBD2 (7 bases). This CDR3 has 16 residues. V lost 1 base to trimming and J lost 6 bases, with 16 bases between them. Germline V CDR1 and CDR2: WNHNN, SYGVQD (reference sequence). CDR3 sequence reads: CASSEWEGGEFNEQFF. The CDR3 region has the DNA TGCGCCAGCAGTGAGTGGGAGGGGGGAGAATTCAATGAGCAGTTCTTC.

The genes are TRBV7-6 and TRBJ1-1; unclear D gene. The germline V and J ends were trimmed by 9 bases and 5 bases, with 10 bases remaining between them. Germline CDR1 reads SGHVS; CDR2 reads FNYEAQ. The CDR3 totals 11 residues. CDR3 in amino acids: CASPNGTEAFF. The CDR3 bases are TGTGCCAGTCCTAACGGAACTGAAGCTTTCTTT. Combining the CDR3 with reference TRBV7-6 and TRBJ1-1 gives the whole variable domain GAGVSQSPRYKVTKRGQDVALRCDPISGHVSLYWYRQALGQGPEFLTYFNYEAQQDKSGLPNDRFSAERPEGSISTLTIQRTEQRDSAMYRCASPNGTEAFFGQGTRLTVV.

This chain links TRBV6-1 with TRBJ1-5; D is unclear. Germline V gene data show CDR1 as MNHNS and CDR2 as SASEGT. Trimming left V 0 bases short and J 13 bases short, with 16 bases between. This CDR3 spans 14 amino acids. CDR3 region: CASSEALKGREQHF. CDR3 bases: TGTGCCAGCAGTGAAGCGCTAAAAGGACGGGAACAGCATTTT.

The chain employs TRBV10-2 and TRBJ1-1, with D possibly matching TRBD1 (6 bases). From germline, CDR1 is WSHSY and CDR2 SAAADI. The V end lost 2 bases, the J end lost 11 bases, and 15 bases lay between the germline ends. The CDR3 is 13 amino acids. CDR3 nucleotides: TGCGCCAGCAGTGAGCCCGGACAGTACGGGGCTTTCTTT. Residues: CASSEPGQYGAFF.

J is TRBJ2-7 and V is TRBV6-5; D may be TRBD2 (5 bases). The V end lost 2 bases, the J end lost 6 bases, and 11 bases lay between the germline ends. The CDR3 loop spans 13 amino acids. The germline V gene encodes CDR1 MNHEY and CDR2 SVGAGI. The CDR3 DNA reads TGTGCCAGCAGTTACGGGCTAGCTGGCGAGCAGTACTTC. It yields the protein CASSYGLAGEQYF.

The chain combines TRBV5-4 with TRBJ2-3; D may be TRBD1 or TRBD2 (5 bases each). The V gene's germline CDR1 is SGHNT and CDR2 YYREEE (reference sequence). Trimming removed 9 bases at V and 0 bases at J, with 11 bases between. The CDR3 has 13 amino acids. The CDR3 sequence is CAIIRDSTDTQYF. The CDR3 bases are TGTGCCATAATAAGGGACAGCACAGATACGCAGTATTTT.

This clone appeared a few times. V is TRBV6-4 and J is TRBJ2-2; 12 nucleotides line up with TRBD2. This CDR3 spans 15 amino acids. Germline assignment: CDR1 MRHNA and CDR2 SNTAGT. J was trimmed by 4 bases and V by 4 bases; bases with no gene match: 1. CDR3 nucleotides: TGTGCCAGCAGTGCTAGCGGGGGGGCCACCGGGGAGCTGTTTTTT. This sequence encodes CASSASGGATGELFF.

This chain connects TRBV6-5 to TRBJ2-2; tentatively, D is TRBD2 (6 bases). Per germline, CDR1 MNHEY and CDR2 SVGAGI. Trimming pared 7 bases from V and 6 bases from J, leaving 15 bases between. There are 14 residues in the CDR3. The CDR3 nucleotides read TGTGCCAGCACTGGCGGGGCCCCCTCCGGGGAGCTGTTTTTT. As protein: CASTGGAPSGELFF.

This chain uses TRBV2 with TRBJ1-5; 8 bases are shared with TRBD1. CDR3 length: 15 residues. Per the germline V gene, CDR1 is SNHLY and CDR2 is FYNNEI. V trimming: 4 bases; J trimming: 4 bases; junction bases outside the gene matches: 6. The CDR3 loop is CASSGGQGTNQPQHF. Written as DNA, the CDR3 is TGTGCCAGCAGTGGCGGACAGGGAACGAATCAGCCCCAGCATTTT.

In its sample, this clone was seen a few times. V and J are TRBV6-5 and TRBJ1-2; D uncertain. CDR1 is MNHEY, CDR2 SVGAGI, per germline. This CDR3 has 15 residues. V was pared by 0 bases and J by 4 bases, with 12 bases between. CDR3: CASSYSMGTGYGYTF. For the CDR3, the DNA is TGTGCCAGCAGTTACTCGATGGGCACGGGCTATGGCTACACCTTC.

The chain recombines TRBV7-2 with TRBJ2-3; 12 bases line up with TRBD2. This CDR3 is built from 18 residues. The germline V gene encodes CDR1 SGHTA and CDR2 FQGNSA. The junction had 10 bases not matched to a gene; V was cut back by 4 bases and J by 2 bases. CDR3 sequence: CASSSTVLAGGTTDTQYF. The CDR3 DNA is TGTGCCAGCAGCTCGACCGTACTAGCGGGGGGTACCACAGATACGCAGTATTTT.

The rearrangement uses TRBV6-1 and TRBJ2-7; D remains unclear. Germline CDR1 is MNHNS and CDR2 is SASEGT. With 1 base removed from V and 1 base from J, the gap between germline ends came to 8 bases. CDR3 length: 14 amino acids. The CDR3 nucleotides read TGTGCCAGCAGTGAAGGTTGGCAGTCCTACGAGCAGTACTTC. Translated, it gives CASSEGWQSYEQYF.